This T cell receptor beta chain was captured in a study of shared clonotypes between healthy human individuals. The study separated CD4+ cells into CD45RA+ naive and CD45RA-negative memory subsets. Using about 220 ng DNA, about 29,000 T cell genomes, the sorted-subset replicate PCRs were run. Only in-frame clones appear in the TCRdb table, and some are missing; sequencing was by immunoSEQ multiplex PCR. Here the sample spans fewer than 3 million clones, 80% to 95% being singletons. Study-wide results and limits: Limited genetic and exposure-history diversity came from having few donors. Rarefaction gave evidence that sorted-subset sequencing remained incomplete despite large depth.

As for this clone: Its antigen is not identified.

This TCR was recovered from a man between 18 and 35 years old in good health. Some clones in this sample may be carry-over from other donors' samples. The sequenced material came from naive CD4+ T cells from PBMCs. Sample subset: CD45RA+ positively selected.

The CDR3, as DNA: TGTGCCAGCAGTCGGTGGGGCCCCTACGAGCAGTACTTC. This sequence encodes CASSRWGPYEQYF. The chain combines TRBV28 with TRBJ2-7, with D possibly matching TRBD1 (5 bases). This CDR3 has 13 amino acids. Trimming stripped 5 bases from V and 2 bases from J, with 10 bases between. CDR1 and CDR2 (germline): MDHEN, SYDVKM.